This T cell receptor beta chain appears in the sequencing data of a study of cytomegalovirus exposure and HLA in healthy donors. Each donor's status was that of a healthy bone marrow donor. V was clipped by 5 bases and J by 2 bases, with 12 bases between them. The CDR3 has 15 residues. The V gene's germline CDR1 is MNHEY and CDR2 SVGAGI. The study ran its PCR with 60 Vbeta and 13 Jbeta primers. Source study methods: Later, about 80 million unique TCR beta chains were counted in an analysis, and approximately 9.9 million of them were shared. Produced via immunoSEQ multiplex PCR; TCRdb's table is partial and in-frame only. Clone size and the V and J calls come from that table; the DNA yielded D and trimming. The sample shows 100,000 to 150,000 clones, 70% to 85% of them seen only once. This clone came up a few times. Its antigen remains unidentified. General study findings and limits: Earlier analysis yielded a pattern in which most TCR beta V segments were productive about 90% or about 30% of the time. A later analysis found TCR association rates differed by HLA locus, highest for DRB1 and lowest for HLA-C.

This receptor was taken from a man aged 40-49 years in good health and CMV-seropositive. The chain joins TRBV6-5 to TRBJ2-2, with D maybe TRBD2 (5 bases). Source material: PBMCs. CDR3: CASSRTAINTGELFF. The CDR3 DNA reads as TGTGCCAGCAGTAGGACTGCCATAAACACCGGGGAGCTGTTTTTT.